These T cell receptor beta chains were read from a single sample in a study of blood T cells in healthy people across ages. TCRdb reprocessed the 5' RACE reads via MiXCR and lists one record per CDR3 protein. The table includes hundreds of thousands of distinct CDR3 sequences, around 52% detected once. Sequences were obtained from blood. Source of these receptors: a woman aged 80 or older in good health. The CDR3 runs from the conserved cysteine through the conserved F or W. D genes are given only for firm matches. Some rows have no size entry. The others give once, few or many, or a class for an expanded clone.

J gene: TRBJ2-4
clone size: many
V gene: TRBV6-6
D gene: -
CDR3 DNA: TGTGCCAGCAGTTACTCAGAGCGTCGGTACTTC
CDR3 protein: CASSYSERRYF

J gene: TRBJ2-2
clone size: -
V gene: TRBV12-3/TRBV12-4
D gene: -
CDR3 DNA: TGTGCCAGCAGTTTAGTGTGGGCCGGGGAGCTGTTTTTT
CDR3 protein: CASSLVWAGELFF

J gene: TRBJ1-2
clone size: once
V gene: TRBV2
D gene: TRBD1
CDR3 DNA: TGTGCCAGCAGGGAGACAGGGGGTGACTTTGGCTACACCTTC
CDR3 protein: CASRETGGDFGYTF

J gene: TRBJ2-7
clone size: few
V gene: TRBV15
D gene: -
CDR3 DNA: TGTGCCACCAGCAGAGATACGCAGCCCCAGTACTTC
CDR3 protein: CATSRDTQPQYF

J gene: TRBJ2-5
clone size: -
V gene: TRBV4-2
D gene: TRBD2
CDR3 DNA: TGTGCCAGCAGCCCCCTGGCTTCGAGTGGCGCTAGCGGTCGTGAGCAGTACTTC
CDR3 protein: CASSPLASSGASGREQYF

J gene: TRBJ2-7
clone size: many
V gene: TRBV9
D gene: -
CDR3 DNA: TGTGCCAGCAGCCCACCAGGACCCGGGGTGTCCGAGCAGTACTTC
CDR3 protein: CASSPPGPGVSEQYF

J gene: TRBJ2-3
clone size: -
V gene: TRBV7-2
D gene: TRBD1
CDR3 DNA: TGTGCCAGCAGCTTGACACAGGGGGGCACAGATACGCAGTATTTT
CDR3 protein: CASSLTQGGTDTQYF

J gene: TRBJ2-7
clone size: -
V gene: TRBV7-2
D gene: -
CDR3 DNA: TGTGCCAGCAGCTTCCAGCCTCTCTACGAGCAGTACTTC
CDR3 protein: CASSFQPLYEQYF

J gene: TRBJ2-2
clone size: -
V gene: TRBV7-3
D gene: -
CDR3 DNA: TGTGCCAGCAGCTTAACGATGTCAGGGACCGGGGAGCTGTTTTTT
CDR3 protein: CASSLTMSGTGELFF

J gene: TRBJ2-6
clone size: -
V gene: TRBV7-3
D gene: -
CDR3 DNA: TGTGCCAGCAGCCCCGACAGAGCTGGGGCCAACGTCCTGACTTTC
CDR3 protein: CASSPDRAGANVLTF

J gene: TRBJ2-6
clone size: -
V gene: TRBV14
D gene: -
CDR3 DNA: TGTGCCAGCAGCCAAGATCTTCAATTCTCTGGGGCCAACGTCCTGACTTTC
CDR3 protein: CASSQDLQFSGANVLTF

J gene: TRBJ2-1
clone size: -
V gene: TRBV2
D gene: -
CDR3 DNA: TGTGCCAGCAGACTGGACGGAGAGCAGTTCTTC
CDR3 protein: CASRLDGEQFF

J gene: TRBJ2-3
clone size: many
V gene: TRBV4-2
D gene: TRBD2
CDR3 DNA: TGTGCCAGCAGCCAAAGGTCCACGGGGGGGCAGGCAGATACGCAGTATTTT
CDR3 protein: CASSQRSTGGQADTQYF

J gene: TRBJ1-1
clone size: -
V gene: TRBV20-1
D gene: TRBD1
CDR3 DNA: TGCAGTGCTAAACCGACAGGGGAGGAAGCTTTCTTT
CDR3 protein: CSAKPTGEEAFF

J gene: TRBJ2-7
clone size: many
V gene: TRBV25-1
D gene: -
CDR3 DNA: TGTGCCAGCAAGTCCTCCTACGAGCAGTACTTC
CDR3 protein: CASKSSYEQYF

J gene: TRBJ1-1
clone size: few
V gene: TRBV7-3
D gene: -
CDR3 DNA: TGTGCCAGCAGCTTAAACACCAACACTGAAGCTTTCTTT
CDR3 protein: CASSLNTNTEAFF

J gene: TRBJ2-1
clone size: many
V gene: TRBV20-1
D gene: TRBD2
CDR3 DNA: TGCAGTGCCTACTCCGGGACTAGCGGGAGTCTTAGTCACAATGAGCAGTTCTTC
CDR3 protein: CSAYSGTSGSLSHNEQFF

J gene: TRBJ1-2
clone size: -
V gene: TRBV3-1
D gene: TRBD1
CDR3 DNA: TGTGCCAGCAGCCAAGCACAGGGGAACTATGGCTACACCTTC
CDR3 protein: CASSQAQGNYGYTF

J gene: TRBJ2-7
clone size: -
V gene: TRBV6-2/TRBV6-3
D gene: -
CDR3 DNA: TGTGCCAGCAGTGACGACCGTCCCTACGAGCAGTACTTC
CDR3 protein: CASSDDRPYEQYF

J gene: TRBJ2-7
clone size: -
V gene: TRBV12-3/TRBV12-4
D gene: -
CDR3 DNA: TGTGCCAGCACCTACTCGACGGACGAGCAGTACTTC
CDR3 protein: CASTYSTDEQYF